This entry lists 23 T cell receptor beta chains sequenced from one sample in a study of blood T cell repertoires in COVID-19. Assay used: immunoSEQ multiplex PCR; TCRdb lists only in-frame clones, some missing. This table holds 150,000 to 200,000 clones, more than 75% found once. The sequencing sample was made of peripheral blood. Source of these receptors: a young man with acute or convalescent COVID-19.

The chain recombines TRBV10-3 with TRBJ1-1, with no clear D. CDR1 is ENHRY, CDR2 SYGVKD, per germline. The CDR3 contains 13 residues. V lost 11 bases, J lost 0 bases, and 13 bases lay in between. CDR3 region: CASSSVLNTEAFF. The CDR3 DNA follows: TGTGCCTCATCATCAGTCTTGAACACTGAAGCTTTCTTT.

The sample holds a few counts of this clone. The V and J genes are TRBV7-9 and TRBJ1-1; the D gene is possibly TRBD1 (6 bases). V dropped 11 bases and J dropped 0 bases, with 10 bases sitting between them. This CDR3 has 12 residues. CDR1 is SEHNR and CDR2 is FQNEAQ in the germline V gene (reference sequence). The CDR3 spells CAGQGMNTEAFF. In nucleotides, the CDR3 is TGTGCCGGGCAGGGGATGAACACTGAAGCTTTCTTT.

The chain employs TRBV6-5 and TRBJ2-7; the match to TRBD1 covers 8 bases. The germline V gene has CDR1 MNHEY and CDR2 SVGAGI. The ends lost 7 bases at V and 6 bases at J; junction bases unmatched: 5. There are 12 residues in the CDR3. The CDR3 region is CASTRTGREQYF. CDR3 sequence (DNA): TGTGCCAGCACTCGGACAGGGCGCGAGCAGTACTTC.

The gene calls are TRBV7-8 and TRBJ1-1; 10 nucleotides match TRBD1. Germline assignment: CDR1 SGHVS and CDR2 FQNEAQ. The CDR3 has 15 amino acids. The junction had 8 bases not matched to a gene; V was cut back by 4 bases and J by 6 bases. The DNA of the CDR3 is TGTGCCAGCAGCTCCACGACAGGGGGCGTCGCTGAAGCTTTCTTT. Its translation: CASSSTTGGVAEAFF.

This clone was detected only once. The chain carries TRBV19 and TRBJ1-5; D may be TRBD1 (6 bases). V was pared by 3 bases and J by 6 bases, with 12 bases between. Germline CDR1 LNHDA, CDR2 SQIVND (reference sequence). The CDR3 length is 14 residues. As DNA, the CDR3 is TGTGCCAGTAGTATTGTGGGGGCAGGTCAGCCCCAGCATTTT. It translates to CASSIVGAGQPQHF.

The rearrangement joins TRBV15 to TRBJ1-2, with TRBD1 matching 7 bases. J was trimmed by 6 bases and V by 0 bases; bases with no gene match: 10. Germline V gene data show CDR1 as LNHNV and CDR2 as YYDKDF (reference sequence). The CDR3 consists of 16 residues. The CDR3 spells CATSRDGVTTGNGYTF. As DNA, the CDR3 is TGTGCCACCAGCAGAGATGGGGTCACGACAGGGAATGGCTACACCTTC. The variable domain in full, completed from reference TRBV15 and TRBJ1-2, reads DAMVIQNPRYQVTQFGKPVTLSCSQTLNHNVMYWYQQKSSQAPKLLFHYYDKDFNNEADTPDNFQSRRPNTSFCFLDIRSPGLGDTAMYLCATSRDGVTTGNGYTFGSGTRLTVV.

The genes are TRBV6-5 and TRBJ2-1; 8 bases fit TRBD2. Germline CDR1 is MNHEY and CDR2 is SVGAGI. V trimming: 2 bases; J trimming: 7 bases; junction bases outside the gene matches: 7. The CDR3 length is 15 residues. Here the CDR3 reads CASSYGSGGVNEQFF. Written as DNA, the CDR3 is TGTGCCAGCAGTTACGGCTCGGGAGGGGTAAATGAGCAGTTCTTC.

The V gene is TRBV7-9, the J gene TRBJ2-7; possibly TRBD2 for D (5 bases). This CDR3 spans 17 amino acids. Per the germline V gene, CDR1 is SEHNR and CDR2 is FQNEAQ (reference sequence). Trimming shortened V by 1 base and J by 6 bases, and 22 bases separated the two germline ends. CDR3 amino acids: CASSLEVIEDFRSEQYF. CDR3 DNA sequence: TGTGCCAGCAGCTTAGAGGTGATAGAGGACTTCCGGTCCGAGCAGTACTTC.

This chain links TRBV9 with TRBJ1-1; D is possibly TRBD1 (6 bases). V shed 7 bases and J shed 2 bases, with 18 bases lying between them. The length of the CDR3 is 15 residues. Germline CDR1 and CDR2: SGDLS and YYNGEE. In nucleotides, the CDR3 is TGTGCCAGCGAGAAAAAGGGACACCCAAACACTGAAGCTTTCTTT. It translates to CASEKKGHPNTEAFF.

The chain employs TRBV7-2 and TRBJ1-4; possible D gene TRBD1, 6 bases. Trimming cost V 5 bases and J 7 bases, with 20 bases left between them. This CDR3 is 16 amino acids long. Germline V lookup: CDR1 SGHTA, CDR2 FQGNSA. This CDR3 reads CASSPFVTGSGEKLFF. CDR3 in DNA: TGTGCCAGCAGCCCCTTCGTCACAGGGTCGGGTGAAAAACTGTTTTTT.

This chain links TRBV18 with TRBJ1-4; 8 positions match TRBD1. After removal of 4 bases from V and 7 bases from J, the junction contained 5 bases not matched to a gene. CDR3 size: 14 residues. In germline, CDR1 is KGHSH, CDR2 LQKENI. CDR3 protein: CASSQTGDGEKLFF. The DNA of the CDR3 is TGTGCCAGCTCACAGACAGGGGATGGTGAAAAACTGTTTTTT.

This chain uses TRBV18 with TRBJ1-1, with a possible D match to TRBD1 (5 bases). Germline CDR1 KGHSH, CDR2 LQKENI. V was trimmed by 2 bases and J by 6 bases, leaving 10 bases between them. The CDR3 contains 13 residues. CDR3 in amino acids: CASSPRGTAEAFF. In nucleotides, the CDR3 is TGTGCCAGCTCACCAAGGGGAACGGCTGAAGCTTTCTTT.

The rearrangement uses TRBV9 and TRBJ2-1, with D possibly matching TRBD2 (6 bases). V was trimmed by 0 bases and J by 1 base, leaving 17 bases between them. The germline V gene has CDR1 SGDLS and CDR2 YYNGEE. CDR3 length equals 18 residues. CDR3 sequence reads: CASSVAPQGLLSYNEQFF. CDR3 nucleotide sequence: TGTGCCAGCAGCGTAGCCCCCCAGGGACTCCTTTCCTACAATGAGCAGTTCTTC.

V usage is TRBV24-1 and J usage is TRBJ2-1, with 9 bases matching TRBD1. CDR1 and CDR2 from the germline V gene are KGHDR and SFDVKD. J was trimmed by 1 base and V by 7 bases; bases with no gene match: 4. This CDR3 is 15 amino acids long. The CDR3 DNA follows: TGTGCCACCAGGAGGGACAGGGAGTCCTACAATGAGCAGTTCTTC. Translated: CATRRDRESYNEQFF.

This chain connects TRBV3-1 (or the pseudogene TRBV3-2) to TRBJ2-1; 9 nucleotides match TRBD2. The germline gives CDR1 LGHDT, CDR2 YNNKEL (reference sequence). This CDR3 comprises 16 residues. The junction had 8 bases not matched to a gene; V was cut back by 4 bases and J by 4 bases. Here the CDR3 reads CASSLIAGVGYNEQFF. DNA for the CDR3: TGTGCCAGCAGCCTAATAGCGGGAGTCGGGTACAATGAGCAGTTCTTC.

The V gene is TRBV30, the J gene TRBJ1-1; D uncertain. CDR1 and CDR2 from the germline V gene are GTSNPN and SVGIG (reference sequence). Trimming shortened V by 0 bases and J by 1 base, and 6 bases separated the two germline ends. CDR3 size: 13 residues. Here the CDR3 reads CAWSVDKNTEAFF. The DNA of the CDR3 is TGTGCCTGGAGTGTAGACAAGAACACTGAAGCTTTCTTT. The complete variable domain, with remaining parts taken from reference TRBV30 and TRBJ1-1, reads SQTIHQWPATLVQPVGSPLSLECTVEGTSNPNLYWYRQAAGRGLQLLFYSVGIGQISSEVPQNLSASRPQDRQFILSSKKLLLSDSGFYLCAWSVDKNTEAFFGQGTRLTVV.

As concerns this clone: Additional DNA sequences in this sample encode the identical CDR3. The chain recombines TRBV12-3 or TRBV12-4 with TRBJ1-1; D is unclear. The CDR3 contains 13 residues. V was shortened by 2 bases and J by 1 base, with 5 bases between the two germline ends. CDR3 amino acids: CASSLRGNTEAFF. The CDR3 nucleotides are TGTGCCAGCAGTTTAAGAGGGAACACTGAAGCTTTCTTT.

The chain recombines TRBV7-6 with TRBJ2-2; 8 nucleotides align to TRBD1. This CDR3 is built from 15 residues. Per the germline V gene, CDR1 is SGHVS and CDR2 is FNYEAQ. V lost 3 bases and J lost 5; bases outside the gene matches: 5. The CDR3 nucleotides read TGTGCCAGCAGCTTCCGGACAGGGCTGACCGGGGAGCTGTTTTTT. It translates to CASSFRTGLTGELFF.

The chain employs TRBV19 and TRBJ1-1; D remains ambiguous. V dropped 7 bases and J dropped 5 bases, with 14 bases sitting between them. CDR1 is LNHDA and CDR2 is SQIVND in the germline V gene (reference sequence). CDR3 length equals 13 residues. DNA for the CDR3: TGTGCCAGTACCATTATGTCCGGGACTGAAGCTTTCTTT. It codes for CASTIMSGTEAFF.

The chain couples TRBV25-1 to TRBJ1-6; 11 bases line up with TRBD1. This CDR3 comprises 15 residues. The V and J ends lost 7 bases and 9 bases, in that order; junction bases with no gene match: 8. CDR1 and CDR2 from the germline V gene are MGHDK and SYGVNS. This CDR3 reads CASTTRGQGASPLHF. The CDR3 DNA reads as TGTGCCAGCACCACCCGCGGACAGGGGGCTTCACCCCTCCACTTT.

V usage is TRBV27 and J usage is TRBJ1-5, with D possibly TRBD1 on 5 matching bases. The germline CDR1 and CDR2 sequences are MNHEY and SMNVEV (reference sequence). Trimming shortened V by 6 bases and J by 4 bases, and 13 bases separated the two germline ends. This CDR3 region has 14 residues. The CDR3 DNA follows: TGTGCCAGCAGCCCTTGGGCAGGGAATCAGCCCCAGCATTTT. Its translation: CASSPWAGNQPQHF.

The J gene is TRBJ2-5, the V gene TRBV24-1; 7 bases line up with TRBD1. Germline-derived CDR1 and CDR2 are KGHDR and SFDVKD. V shed 5 bases, J shed 5 bases, and the junction held 4 bases outside the gene matches. There are 13 residues in the CDR3. CDR3 DNA: TGTGCCACCAGTGTGGGACAGCGGGAGACCCAGTACTTC. Amino acid sequence: CATSVGQRETQYF.

V and J are TRBV7-9 and TRBJ1-6, with unresolved D. Trimming stripped 4 bases from V and 7 bases from J, with 8 bases between. This CDR3 is 13 amino acids long. Germline-derived CDR1 and CDR2 are SEHNR and FQNEAQ (reference sequence). The CDR3 here is CASSSPQNSPLHF. CDR3 in DNA: TGTGCCAGCAGCTCGCCACAGAATTCACCCCTCCACTTT.